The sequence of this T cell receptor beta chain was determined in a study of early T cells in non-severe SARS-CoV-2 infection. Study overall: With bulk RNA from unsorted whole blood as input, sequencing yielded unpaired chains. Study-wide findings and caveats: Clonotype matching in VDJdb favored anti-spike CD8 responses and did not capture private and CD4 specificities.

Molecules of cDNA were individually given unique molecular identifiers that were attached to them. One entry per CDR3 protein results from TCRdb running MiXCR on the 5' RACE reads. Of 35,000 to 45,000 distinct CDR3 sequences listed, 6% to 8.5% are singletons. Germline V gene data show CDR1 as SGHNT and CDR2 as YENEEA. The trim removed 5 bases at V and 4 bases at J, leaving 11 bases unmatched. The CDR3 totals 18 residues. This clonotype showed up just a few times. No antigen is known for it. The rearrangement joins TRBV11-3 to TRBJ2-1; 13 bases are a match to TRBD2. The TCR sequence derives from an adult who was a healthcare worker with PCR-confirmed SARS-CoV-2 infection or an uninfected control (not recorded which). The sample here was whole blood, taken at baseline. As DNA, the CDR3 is TGTGCCAGCAGCACGACTAAGGGGACTAGCGGGATTTACAATGAGCAGTTCTTC. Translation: CASSTTKGTSGIYNEQFF.